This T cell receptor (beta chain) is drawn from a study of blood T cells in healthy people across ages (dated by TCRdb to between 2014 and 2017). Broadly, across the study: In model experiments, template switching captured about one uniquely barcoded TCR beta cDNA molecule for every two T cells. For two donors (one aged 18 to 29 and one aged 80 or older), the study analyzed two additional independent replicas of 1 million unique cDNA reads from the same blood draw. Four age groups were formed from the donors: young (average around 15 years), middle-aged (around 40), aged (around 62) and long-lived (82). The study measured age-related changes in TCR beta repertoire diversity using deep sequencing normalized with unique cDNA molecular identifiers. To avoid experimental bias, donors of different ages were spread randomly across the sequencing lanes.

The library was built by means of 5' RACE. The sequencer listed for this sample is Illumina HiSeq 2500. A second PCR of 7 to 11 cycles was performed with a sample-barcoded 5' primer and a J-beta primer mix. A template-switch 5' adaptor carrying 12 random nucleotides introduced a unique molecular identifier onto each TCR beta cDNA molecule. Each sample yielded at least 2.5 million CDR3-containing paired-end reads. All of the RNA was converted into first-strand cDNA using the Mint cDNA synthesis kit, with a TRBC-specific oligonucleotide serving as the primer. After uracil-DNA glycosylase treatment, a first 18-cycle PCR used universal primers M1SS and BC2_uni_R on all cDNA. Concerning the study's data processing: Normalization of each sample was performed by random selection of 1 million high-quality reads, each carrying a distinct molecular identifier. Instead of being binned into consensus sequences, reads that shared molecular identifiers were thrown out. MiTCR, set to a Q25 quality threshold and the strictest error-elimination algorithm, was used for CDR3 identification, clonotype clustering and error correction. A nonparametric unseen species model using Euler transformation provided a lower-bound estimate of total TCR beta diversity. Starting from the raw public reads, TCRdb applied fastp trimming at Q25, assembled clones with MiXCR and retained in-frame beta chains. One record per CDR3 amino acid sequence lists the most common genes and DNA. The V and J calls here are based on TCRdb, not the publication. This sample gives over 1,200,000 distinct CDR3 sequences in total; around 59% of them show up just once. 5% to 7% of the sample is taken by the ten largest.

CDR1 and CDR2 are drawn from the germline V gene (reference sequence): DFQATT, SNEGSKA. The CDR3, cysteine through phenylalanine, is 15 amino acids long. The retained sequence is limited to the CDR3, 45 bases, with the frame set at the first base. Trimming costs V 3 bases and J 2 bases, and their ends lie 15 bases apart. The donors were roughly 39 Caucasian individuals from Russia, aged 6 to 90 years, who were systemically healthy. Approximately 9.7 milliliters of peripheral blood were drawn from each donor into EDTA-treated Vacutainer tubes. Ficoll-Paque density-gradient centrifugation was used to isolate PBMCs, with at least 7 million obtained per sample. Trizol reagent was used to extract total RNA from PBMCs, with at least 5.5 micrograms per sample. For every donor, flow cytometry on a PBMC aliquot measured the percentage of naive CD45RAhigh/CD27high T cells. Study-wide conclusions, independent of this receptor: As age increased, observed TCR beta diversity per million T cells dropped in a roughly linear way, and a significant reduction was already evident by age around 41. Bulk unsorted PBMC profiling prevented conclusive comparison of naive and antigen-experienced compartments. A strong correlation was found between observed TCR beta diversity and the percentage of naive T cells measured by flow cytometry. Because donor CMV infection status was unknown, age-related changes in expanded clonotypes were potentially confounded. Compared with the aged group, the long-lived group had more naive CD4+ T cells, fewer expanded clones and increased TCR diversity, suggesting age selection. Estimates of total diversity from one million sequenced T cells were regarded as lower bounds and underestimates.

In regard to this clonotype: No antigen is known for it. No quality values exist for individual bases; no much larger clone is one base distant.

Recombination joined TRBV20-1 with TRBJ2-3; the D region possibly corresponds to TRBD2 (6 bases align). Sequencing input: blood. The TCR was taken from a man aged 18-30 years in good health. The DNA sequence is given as TGCAGTGCTAGTGATTCTAGCGCCCTCACAGATACGCAGTATTTT. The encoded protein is CSASDSSALTDTQYF.